These 28 T cell receptor beta chains were sequenced from one sample in a study of blood T cell repertoires in COVID-19 (dated by TCRdb to 2020 to 2022). The library was generated by the immunoSEQ multiplex PCR assay. Imported from immuneACCESS, the table was reduced by TCRdb to in-frame sequences with V and J called. These copies leave out some clones; in studies compared against another copy, an unresolved V gene accounts for under half, and the cause of the remainder is not known. The sample includes about 40,000 clones, with over 75% observed a single time. The ten largest clones capture roughly 10% of the sample. The sample taken for sequencing was peripheral blood. These receptors were taken from a woman in her 70s with acute or convalescent COVID-19.

The V call is TRBV29-1, the J call TRBJ2-1; TRBD1 might be the D (5 bases). Looked up from germline, CDR1 is SQVTM and CDR2 is ANQGSEA. V was pared by 6 bases and J by 7 bases, with 16 bases between. CDR3 size: 13 residues. CDR3 loop: CSVKGALINEQFF. The CDR3 coding sequence is TGCAGCGTGAAAGGGGCTCTAATTAATGAGCAGTTCTTC.

The rearrangement uses TRBV19 and TRBJ1-2; 7 bases agree with TRBD1. With V trimmed by 3 bases and J by 5 bases, 12 bases remained unmatched. Germline lookup yields CDR1 LNHDA and CDR2 SQIVND (reference sequence). The CDR3 extends over 16 amino acids. For the CDR3, the DNA is TGTGCCAGTAGTATTTTTGTCGGGACAGAGGATTATGGCTACACCTTC. Amino acids: CASSIFVGTEDYGYTF.

The gene calls are TRBV10-2 and TRBJ1-6, with D perhaps matching TRBD1 (5 bases). V was cut by 8 bases and J by 7 bases, with 15 bases left in between. CDR1 WSHSY and CDR2 SAAADI come from the germline V gene. The CDR3 covers 14 residues. DNA of the CDR3: TGCGCCAGCTCTTCAGACAGTGAGAATTCACCCCTCCACTTT. As protein: CASSSDSENSPLHF.

This clone was seen just once. The chain is built from TRBV15 and TRBJ2-1, with 7 bases aligning to TRBD2. The CDR3 contains 12 residues. V dropped 5 bases and J dropped 10; count of bases not matched to a gene: 5. The germline gives CDR1 LNHNV, CDR2 YYDKDF (reference sequence). This chain's CDR3 is CATSSGRGEQFF. The DNA for the CDR3 is TGTGCCACCAGCTCCGGGCGGGGGGAGCAGTTCTTC.

The chain links TRBV6-2 or TRBV6-3 to TRBJ2-7; D uncertain. V lost 5 bases to trimming and J lost 9 bases, with 23 bases between them. Looked up from germline, CDR1 is MNHEY and CDR2 is SVGEGT. There are 15 residues in the CDR3. The CDR3 DNA reads TGTGCCAGCAGTCCCTCCAACCCGGTGGTCAATGGGCAGTACGTC. This codes for CASSPSNPVVNGQYV.

The chain joins TRBV24-1 to TRBJ2-1; 10 nucleotides align to TRBD2. The germline V gene encodes CDR1 KGHDR and CDR2 SFDVKD. The junction had 16 bases not matched to a gene; V was cut back by 7 bases and J by 2 bases. The CDR3 contains 19 residues. The DNA for the CDR3 is TGTGCCACCAGACAAACCGGGACTAGCGCTCATCTTCCCTACAATGAGCAGTTCTTC. Encoded protein: CATRQTGTSAHLPYNEQFF.

The gene calls are TRBV3-1 (or the pseudogene TRBV3-2) and TRBJ1-6, with TRBD1 matching 10 bases. Germline V gene data show CDR1 as LGHDT and CDR2 as YNNKEL (reference sequence). J lost 10 bases, V lost 4 bases, and 10 bases had no gene match. The CDR3 has 16 residues. The chain's CDR3 is CASSRSTGTGASPLHF. The DNA of the CDR3 is TGTGCCAGCAGCCGATCTACCGGGACAGGGGCCTCACCCCTCCACTTT.

The chain joins TRBV18 to TRBJ2-7; D is uncertain. This CDR3 has 13 amino acids. The germline gives CDR1 KGHSH, CDR2 LQKENI. Trimming stripped 3 bases from V and 6 bases from J, with 12 bases between. The CDR3 sequence is CASSPAPMVEQYV. The DNA for the CDR3 is TGTGCCAGCTCACCGGCCCCAATGGTCGAGCAGTACGTC.

The chain carries TRBV9 and TRBJ2-1; D perhaps matches TRBD2 (5 bases). V lost 0 bases and J 10 bases, leaving 11 bases between the germline ends. The CDR3 runs to 13 residues. Germline assignment: CDR1 SGDLS and CDR2 YYNGEE. In DNA form, the CDR3 reads TGTGCCAGCAGCGTAGGAGGGATCAGGGAGCAGTTCTTC. Protein: CASSVGGIREQFF.

This chain links TRBV5-1 with TRBJ2-1, with D possibly TRBD1 on 6 matching bases. There are 15 residues in the CDR3. Germline V lookup: CDR1 SGHRS, CDR2 YFSETQ. Trimming took off 0 bases at V and 7 bases at J, with 14 bases between the two ends. This CDR3 reads CASSLGGQTENEQFF. CDR3 sequence (DNA): TGCGCCAGCAGCTTGGGAGGACAGACCGAAAATGAGCAGTTCTTC.

The rearrangement uses TRBV29-1 and TRBJ1-2, with a tentative D call TRBD1 (5 bases). Germline lookup yields CDR1 SQVTM and CDR2 ANQGSEA. V was pared by 7 bases and J by 1 base, with 13 bases between. The CDR3 loop spans 13 amino acids. The DNA of the CDR3 is TGCAGCGCCGGAACAGGACATAACTATGGCTACACCTTC. Translating gives CSAGTGHNYGYTF.

The chain links TRBV5-1 to TRBJ2-1, with 10 bases lining up with TRBD2. CDR3 length: 15 amino acids. V lost 0 bases to trimming and J lost 5 bases; unmatched junction nucleotides: 2. Germline V lookup: CDR1 SGHRS, CDR2 YFSETQ. The CDR3 reads CASSLVAGGNNEQFF. The CDR3 nucleotides are TGCGCCAGCAGCTTGGTAGCGGGGGGAAACAATGAGCAGTTCTTC. Looking up the rest from reference TRBV5-1 and TRBJ2-1 gives the full variable domain: KAGVTQTPRYLIKTRGQQVTLSCSPISGHRSVSWYQQTPGQGLQFLFEYFSETQRNKGNFPGRFSGRQFSNSRSEMNVSTLELGDSALYLCASSLVAGGNNEQFFGPGTRLTVL.

The J gene is TRBJ2-1, the V gene TRBV7-8; D gene unclear. Trimming pared 2 bases from V and 5 bases from J, leaving 4 bases between. The CDR3 is 12 amino acids. Germline loops: CDR1 SGHVS, CDR2 FQNEAQ. CDR3 loop: CASSLPDNEQFF. As DNA, the CDR3 is TGTGCCAGCAGCTTACCGGACAATGAGCAGTTCTTC.

The rearrangement joins TRBV4-1 to TRBJ2-2; possibly TRBD2 for D (5 bases). V shed 4 bases and J shed 0 bases, with 27 bases lying between them. The CDR3 runs to 21 residues. CDR1 is MGHRA, CDR2 YSYEKL, per germline. CDR3 in DNA: TGCGCCAGCAGCCGATTGGACTCCCCCGAACGCAGTCCAACGAACACCGGGGAGCTGTTTTTT. Residues: CASSRLDSPERSPTNTGELFF.

The V and J genes are TRBV19 and TRBJ2-5, with D possibly being TRBD2 (5 bases). Germline V CDR1 and CDR2: LNHDA, SQIVND (reference sequence). The CDR3 extends over 14 amino acids. V lost 4 bases to trimming and J lost 2 bases, with 11 bases between them. CDR3 amino acids: CASSRYGVQETQYF. The CDR3 DNA sequence: TGTGCCAGTAGTAGATACGGGGTACAAGAGACCCAGTACTTC.

This chain connects TRBV2 to TRBJ1-1; D perhaps matches TRBD1 (6 bases). Trimming removed 3 bases at V and 3 bases at J, with 14 bases between. This CDR3 is 15 amino acids long. In germline, CDR1 is SNHLY, CDR2 FYNNEI. The CDR3 reads CASSDRGASYTEAFF. The CDR3 DNA is TGTGCCAGCAGTGATCGGGGGGCGTCCTACACTGAAGCTTTCTTT. Using reference TRBV2 and TRBJ1-1 for the parts outside the CDR3, the full variable domain is EPEVTQTPSHQVTQMGQEVILRCVPISNHLYFYWYRQILGQKVEFLVSFYNNEISEKSEIFDDQFSVERPDGSNFTLKIRSTKLEDSAMYFCASSDRGASYTEAFFGQGTRLTVV.

The V call is TRBV7-2, the J call TRBJ1-3; unclear D gene. The germline CDR1 and CDR2 sequences are SGHTA and FQGNSA. Trimming cost V 3 bases and J 0 bases, with 12 bases left between them. This CDR3 contains 16 residues. CDR3 sequence: CASSFSSSVSGNTIYF. The CDR3 DNA reads TGTGCCAGCAGCTTTAGTTCCAGCGTCTCTGGAAACACCATATATTTT. Variable domain in full (rest from reference TRBV7-2 and TRBJ1-3): GAGVSQSPSNKVTEKGKDVELRCDPISGHTALYWYRQSLGQGLEFLIYFQGNSAPDKSGLPSDRFSAERTGGSVSTLTIQRTQQEDSAVYLCASSFSSSVSGNTIYFGEGSWLTVV.

The genes are TRBV24-1 and TRBJ2-2; 8 nucleotides match TRBD2. The CDR3 has 15 residues. From germline, CDR1 is KGHDR and CDR2 SFDVKD. Trimming cost V 10 bases and J 1 base; bases outside gene matches: 7. CDR3 sequence: CATSLTSENTGELFF. The DNA of the CDR3 is TGTGCCACTTCCTTGACTAGCGAGAACACCGGGGAGCTGTTTTTT.

This rearrangement joins TRBV5-1 to TRBJ2-3, with 8 bases lining up with TRBD2. Per germline, CDR1 SGHRS and CDR2 YFSETQ. Trimming removed 4 bases from V and 1 base from J; junction bases left unmatched: 8. CDR3 length: 16 amino acids. CDR3: CASSPGSTSGTDTQYF. CDR3 sequence (DNA): TGCGCCAGCAGCCCCGGATCGACTAGCGGCACAGATACGCAGTATTTT.

The chain links TRBV5-4 to TRBJ1-3, with D perhaps TRBD1 (6 bases). CDR1 and CDR2 (germline): SGHNT, YYREEE (reference sequence). This CDR3 is 15 amino acids long. Deletions cut 2 bases from V and 2 bases from J, with 11 bases between. Here the CDR3 reads CASSLSGVPGNTIYF. For the CDR3, the DNA is TGTGCCAGCAGCTTATCAGGGGTCCCTGGAAACACCATATATTTT. Full variable domain (missing parts from reference TRBV5-4 and TRBJ1-3): ETGVTQSPTHLIKTRGQQVTLRCSSQSGHNTVSWYQQALGQGPQFIFQYYREEENGRGNFPPRFSGLQFPNYSSELNVNALELDDSALYLCASSLSGVPGNTIYFGEGSWLTVV.

The chain joins TRBV5-1 to TRBJ2-3; TRBD1 agrees at 9 bases. This CDR3 has 14 amino acids. Germline-derived CDR1 and CDR2 are SGHRS and YFSETQ. J gave up 5 bases and V 3 bases, and 4 bases lay outside the gene matches. The CDR3 sequence is CASSYRDREDTQYF. DNA for the CDR3: TGCGCCAGCAGCTACCGGGACAGGGAAGATACGCAGTATTTT.

The chain employs TRBV12-5 and TRBJ2-1; TRBD1 matches at 10 bases. This CDR3 spans 16 amino acids. Germline loops: CDR1 LGHNT, CDR2 FRNRAP. The V gene end was trimmed by 0 bases and the J gene end by 9 bases; junction bases not matched to a gene: 8. Here the CDR3 reads CASGLVWDRGGGEQFF. Here the CDR3 DNA reads TGTGCTAGTGGTTTGGTGTGGGACAGGGGCGGTGGTGAGCAGTTCTTC.

The chain combines TRBV3-1 (or the pseudogene TRBV3-2) with TRBJ1-5, with D unclear. The length of the CDR3 is 16 residues. V lost 1 base and J 0 bases, leaving 10 bases between the germline ends. From germline, CDR1 is LGHDT and CDR2 YNNKEL (reference sequence). The CDR3 nucleotides read TGTGCCAGCAGCCAAGGGTCAGGTAGTAGCAATCAGCCCCAGCATTTT. The encoded protein is CASSQGSGSSNQPQHF.

This sequence joins TRBV11-2 and TRBJ2-7; 8 bases line up with TRBD1. V lost 4 bases, J lost 6 bases, and 5 bases stayed unmatched. The length of the CDR3 is 13 residues. Germline V gene lookup returns CDR1 SGHAT and CDR2 FQNNGV. CDR3 sequence reads: CASSYHDRGEQYV. DNA of the CDR3: TGTGCCAGCAGCTATCACGACAGGGGCGAGCAGTACGTC.

V and J are TRBV6-2 or TRBV6-3 and TRBJ1-5; 7 bases are a match to TRBD1. CDR1 and CDR2 from the germline V gene are MNHEY and SVGEGT. V shed 5 bases, J shed 3 bases, and the junction held 7 bases outside the gene matches. This CDR3 is built from 15 residues. CDR3 bases: TGTGCCAGCAGTAGTAGACAGGGCATCAATCAGCCCCAGCATTTT. Its protein product is CASSSRQGINQPQHF.

Regarding this clone: Other DNA sequences from this sample encode an identical CDR3 as well. The rearrangement links TRBV20-1 to TRBJ2-7; D possibly corresponds to TRBD2 (6 bases). Per the germline V gene, CDR1 is DFQATT and CDR2 is SNEGSKA (reference sequence). V was clipped by 6 bases and J by 5 bases, with 11 bases between them. The CDR3 consists of 11 residues. CDR3 nucleotides: TGCAGTGCCGGTAGCGGACACGAGCAGTACGTC. This sequence encodes CSAGSGHEQYV.

V usage is TRBV13 and J usage is TRBJ1-2; D is unclear. Between the trimmed V and J ends, which lost 8 bases and 8 bases, there was a span of 12 bases. CDR1 PRHDT and CDR2 FYEKMQ come from the germline V gene (reference sequence). There are 11 residues in the CDR3. The CDR3 bases are TGTGCCAGCGGCGGGATGGAGGGCTACACCTTC. This codes for CASGGMEGYTF.

The J gene is TRBJ2-7, the V gene TRBV10-2; 7 bases align to TRBD2. CDR1 WSHSY and CDR2 SAAADI come from the germline V gene. The CDR3 extends over 16 amino acids. Trimming took 3 bases from V and 0 from J; bases not matched to a gene: 8. Here the CDR3 DNA reads TGCGCCAGCAGTGACCCACTAGCGCGCACCTCCTACGAGCAGTACGTC. Translated: CASSDPLARTSYEQYV.